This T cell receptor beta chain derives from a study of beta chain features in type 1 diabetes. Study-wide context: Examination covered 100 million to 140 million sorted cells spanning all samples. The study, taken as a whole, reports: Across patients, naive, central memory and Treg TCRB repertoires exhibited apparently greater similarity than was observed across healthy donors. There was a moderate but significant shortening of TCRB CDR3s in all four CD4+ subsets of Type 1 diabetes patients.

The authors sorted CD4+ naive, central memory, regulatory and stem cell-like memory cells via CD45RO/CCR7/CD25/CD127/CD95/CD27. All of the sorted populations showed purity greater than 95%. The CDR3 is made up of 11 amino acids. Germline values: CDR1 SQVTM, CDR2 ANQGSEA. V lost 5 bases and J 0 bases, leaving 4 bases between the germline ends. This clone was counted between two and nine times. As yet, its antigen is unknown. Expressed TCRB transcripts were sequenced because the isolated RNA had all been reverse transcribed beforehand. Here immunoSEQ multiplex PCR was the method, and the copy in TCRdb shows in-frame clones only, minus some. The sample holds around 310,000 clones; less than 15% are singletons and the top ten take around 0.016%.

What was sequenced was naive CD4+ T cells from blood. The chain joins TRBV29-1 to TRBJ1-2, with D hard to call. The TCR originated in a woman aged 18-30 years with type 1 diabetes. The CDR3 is CSVRANYGYTF. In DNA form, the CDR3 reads TGCAGCGTTCGGGCTAACTATGGCTACACCTTC.